In this sample, the clone carrying this T cell receptor (delta chain) turned up many times. The antigen remains unidentified. TCRdb's protein for this DNA is that of a much larger clone and differs from the translation at residue 3, likely a read error; the protein shown is the DNA translation. Vgamma9/Vdelta2+ and Vdelta2-negative gammadelta T cells were flow-sorted from PBMC for bulk sequencing. TCRdb re-processed the multiplex PCR reads using CATT. The sample holds tens of thousands of delta-chain clones, around 1.7% seen once. The CDR3 spans 21 residues. The germline gives CDR1 TSWWSYY, CDR2 QGS. This specimen comes from a study of γδ T cells in repeated Plasmodium falciparum infection. Background on the study: Age- and gender-matched Australian children served as comparison for malaria-exposed Malian children. Samples were taken at baseline, before some infections, and 21 days after each. Donors had four controlled P. falciparum NF54 infections over roughly 600 days.

Study observations and caveats: In Vdelta2-negative, largely Vdelta1+, gammadelta repertoires, repeated controlled infections appeared to drive clonal selection waves.

Sequencing was done on a sample of gamma-delta T cells from blood. J is TRDJ1 and V is TRDV1, with TRDD3 matching 10 bases. The TCR comes from a pool of human donors (malaria-infected and uninfected, not separated). CDR3 in DNA: TGTGCTGTTGGGGAACTAGATCATACTGTTATCGGGGGATACGGCACCGATAAACTCATCTTT. Residues: CAVGELDHTVIGGYGTDKLIF.